A selection of T cell receptor beta chains follows, all from one sample in a study of shared clonotypes between healthy human individuals. Profiled with immunoSEQ multiplex PCR; TCRdb holds only in-frame clones, not every one. The sample lists approximately 2.5 million clones, approximately 94% seen once, with approximately 0.36% in the top ten. Specimen: naive CD4+ T cells from PBMCs. Source of these receptors: a man younger than 35 in good health. Some clones in this sample may be carry-over from other donors' samples. The CDR3 runs from the conserved cysteine through the conserved F or W. Fields, in order: clone size, D gene, J gene, V gene, CDR3 DNA, CDR3 protein. D genes are given only for firm matches. Clone size, where shown, is once, few, many, or a class for clones that have expanded.

>.|.|TRBJ2-1|TRBV7-3
TGTGCCAGCAGCTTACCGTTTGGGGGAGGAGAGCAGTTCTTC
CASSLPFGGGEQFF
>once|.|TRBJ2-7|TRBV7-3
TGTGCCAGCAGCTCCAACCCTCAGGCAAACGAGCAGTACTTC
CASSSNPQANEQYF
>.|.|TRBJ2-2|TRBV19
TGTGCCAGTAGTATACGGCCGGGACAGAACACCGGGGAGCTGTTTTTT
CASSIRPGQNTGELFF
>once|.|TRBJ1-1|TRBV4-3
TGCGCCAGCAGCCAAGACTACAGGGCGGACACTGAAGCTTTCTTT
CASSQDYRADTEAFF
>.|TRBD2|TRBJ2-2|TRBV2
TGTGCCAGCAGTGAACGGGGGGCCGGGGAGCTGTTTTTT
CASSERGAGELFF
>.|TRBD1|TRBJ2-7|TRBV7-9
TGTGCCAGCAGCTTAGGACAGGGTGGCGAGCAGTACTTC
CASSLGQGGEQYF
>.|TRBD1|TRBJ1-2|TRBV6-4
TGTGCCAGCAGACCGGGACAGGGGTATGGCTACACCTTC
CASRPGQGYGYTF
>.|.|TRBJ2-5|TRBV6-6
TGTGCCAGCGAAAAGACCGGAGGGGGTGAGACCCAGTACTTC
CASEKTGGGETQYF
>.|TRBD2|TRBJ2-3|TRBV7-2
TGTGCCAGCAGCTTAGTAGGTAGCGGGAGCTTTAGCACAGATACGCAGTATTTT
CASSLVGSGSFSTDTQYF
>.|.|TRBJ2-7|TRBV7-2
TGTGCCAGCAGCTTAGCGCTGGCAGGAGTCTACGAGCAGTACTTC
CASSLALAGVYEQYF
>.|TRBD2|TRBJ2-3|TRBV29-1
TGCAGCGTTGGACCTAGCGGGTCCACAGATACGCAGTATTTT
CSVGPSGSTDTQYF
>once|TRBD2|TRBJ2-1|TRBV5-4
TGTGCCAGCAGCCCAGGACTAGCGGGAACAAATGAGCAGTTCTTC
CASSPGLAGTNEQFF
>.|TRBD2|TRBJ2-2|TRBV5-1
TGCGCCAGCAGCTCCTACGGGGCTAGCGGGGGCTCAGTGGGCACCGGGGAGCTGTTTTTT
CASSSYGASGGSVGTGELFF
>.|TRBD1|TRBJ1-1|TRBV28
TGTGCCAGCAGTTCCTTAGGACAGGGGGGGACTGAAGCTTTCTTT
CASSSLGQGGTEAFF
>.|TRBD2|TRBJ2-7|TRBV7-9
TGTGCCAGCAGCTCGGCTAGCGGGACCTACGAGCAGTACTTC
CASSSASGTYEQYF
>once|.|TRBJ1-2|TRBV6-1
TGTGCCAGCAGCCTACAGCGATTTAACTATGGCTACACCTTC
CASSLQRFNYGYTF
>.|.|TRBJ2-7|TRBV28
TGTGCCCCCAACGCGGAGGACAGCTACGAGCAGTACTTC
CAPNAEDSYEQYF
>.|TRBD2|TRBJ2-5|TRBV7-2
TGTGCCAGCAGCTTAGGAGGGACTAGCGGCCGACATTTGTACTTC
CASSLGGTSGRHLYF
>.|.|TRBJ2-3|TRBV10-3
TGTGCCATAAGAACCGACAGGCCAACTGGAGATACGCAGTATTTT
CAIRTDRPTGDTQYF
>.|.|TRBJ1-3|TRBV5-6
TGTGCCAGCAGCTGGGGTCACTCTGGAAACACCATATATTTT
CASSWGHSGNTIYF
>.|.|TRBJ2-7|TRBV11-3
TGTGCCAGCAGCCCGGGGCCATGGGCCGAGCAGTACTTC
CASSPGPWAEQYF
>.|.|TRBJ1-2|TRBV5-1
TGCGCCAGCAGCTTTTCTGCGAACTATGGCTACACCTTC
CASSFSANYGYTF
>.|.|TRBJ2-7|TRBV4-1
TGCGCCAGCAGCCAAACCCCGCTAGCGCGACGGCCAGGCGAGCAGTACTTC
CASSQTPLARRPGEQYF
>once|.|TRBJ2-3|TRBV11-2
TGTGCCAGCAGCCGATGGGGGGGACAGAGCACAGATACGCAGTATTTT
CASSRWGGQSTDTQYF
>.|.|TRBJ1-1|TRBV15
TGTGCCACCAGCACCGAATCCACTGAAGCTTTCTTT
CATSTESTEAFF
>.|.|TRBJ2-7|TRBV2
TGTGCCAGCAGTGAAGGGATCGTAAGCAGCTACGAGCAGTACTTC
CASSEGIVSSYEQYF